What follows are 22 T cell receptor beta chains derived from one specimen sequenced in a study of blood T cell repertoires in COVID-19 (dated by TCRdb to 2018 to 2021). Library creation used the immunoSEQ multiplex PCR assay. TCRdb mirrors the immuneACCESS table, restricted to in-frame sequences. Some clones are absent from its copies; in checked studies, under half trace to an unresolved V gene, and the reason for the others is unknown. This sample gives about 200,000 clones in total; approximately 91% of them show up just once. The top ten hold 5.5% to 7% of the sample. Sample: peripheral blood. All receptors come from a woman in her 40s who had recovered from COVID-19.

This clone is a singleton in its sample. This sample includes further DNA sequences coding for the same CDR3. The V call is TRBV30, the J call TRBJ2-3, with a possible D match to TRBD1 (5 bases). V was shortened by 0 bases and J by 0 bases, with 7 bases between the two germline ends. Germline assignment: CDR1 GTSNPN and CDR2 SVGIG (reference sequence). There are 14 residues in the CDR3. CDR3 region: CAWSVGASTDTQYF. The DNA of the CDR3 is TGTGCCTGGAGTGTAGGGGCGAGCACAGATACGCAGTATTTT.

The genes are TRBV7-3 and TRBJ2-5; 7 nucleotides line up with TRBD1. V dropped 6 bases and J dropped 3; count of bases not matched to a gene: 7. CDR1 is SGHTA, CDR2 FQGTGA, per germline. This CDR3 region has 14 residues. Here the CDR3 reads CASREPGTEETQYF. CDR3 DNA sequence: TGTGCCAGCAGGGAACCCGGGACAGAAGAGACCCAGTACTTC.

The rearrangement links TRBV30 to TRBJ2-7; 12 nucleotides agree with TRBD2. Germline V CDR1 and CDR2: GTSNPN, SVGIG (reference sequence). The CDR3 covers 15 residues. After removal of 0 bases from V and 11 bases from J, the junction contained 11 bases not matched to a gene. CDR3 residues: CAWSVRASGRAWEYF. The CDR3 nucleotides are TGTGCCTGGAGTGTACGGGCTAGCGGGAGGGCCTGGGAGTACTTC.

The chain has TRBV4-1 and TRBJ2-1; D remains ambiguous. CDR1 is MGHRA, CDR2 YSYEKL, per germline. CDR3 size: 13 residues. V lost 4 bases, J lost 4 bases, and 8 bases lay in between. The CDR3 spells CASSLNSYNEQFF. The DNA for the CDR3 is TGCGCCAGCAGCCTGAACTCTTACAATGAGCAGTTCTTC.

The V call is TRBV5-6, the J call TRBJ2-7; TRBD1 might be the D (6 bases). V lost 0 bases, J lost 5 bases, and 18 bases lay in between. CDR3 size: 16 residues. The germline CDR1 and CDR2 sequences are SGHDT and YYEEEE. CDR3: CASSLGGQGHSHEQYF. The CDR3 DNA sequence: TGTGCCAGCAGCTTGGGAGGGCAGGGGCATTCCCACGAGCAGTACTTC.

This sequence joins TRBV7-2 and TRBJ2-7, with TRBD2 matching over 16 bases. Germline-derived CDR1 and CDR2 are SGHTA and FQGNSA. CDR3 length: 15 residues. Unmatched junction bases numbered 5, after V lost 8 bases and J lost 4 bases. Here the CDR3 DNA reads TGTGCCAGCGGGACTAGCGGGAGGGGATTTTACGAGCAGTACTTC. This gives the protein CASGTSGRGFYEQYF.

V usage is TRBV6-1 and J usage is TRBJ2-7, with 10 bases that match TRBD1. Per germline, CDR1 MNHNS and CDR2 SASEGT. The CDR3 consists of 17 residues. With 2 bases clipped from V and 3 bases from J, the junction kept 10 bases outside the gene matches. Here the CDR3 reads CASSEFLPGQGLYEQYF. The CDR3 nucleotides are TGTGCCAGCAGTGAATTTCTTCCGGGACAGGGGCTCTACGAGCAGTACTTC.

The chain employs TRBV7-6 and TRBJ2-1; a weak D match, TRBD1 (5 bases). The CDR3 sequence is 15 residues long. The germline V and J ends were trimmed by 5 bases and 6 bases, with 17 bases remaining between them. Germline CDR1 and CDR2: SGHVS and FNYEAQ. The CDR3 here is CASSPASGMGNEQFF. The CDR3 DNA sequence: TGTGCCAGCAGCCCCGCGTCAGGGATGGGCAATGAGCAGTTCTTC.

This clone has just a few counts. The sample contains more than one DNA sequence encoding this CDR3. The chain employs TRBV7-2 and TRBJ1-5, with D hard to call. CDR1 is SGHTA and CDR2 is FQGNSA in the germline V gene. The V end was cut by 6 bases, the J end by 4 bases, with 10 bases between. The CDR3 has 13 amino acids. CDR3 sequence reads: CASSLGLNQPQHF. In DNA, the CDR3 is TGTGCCAGCAGTCTCGGACTTAATCAGCCCCAGCATTTT.

The chain carries TRBV30 and TRBJ1-1; no clear D. From germline, CDR1 is GTSNPN and CDR2 SVGIG (reference sequence). Trimming shortened V by 5 bases and J by 6 bases, and 19 bases separated the two germline ends. This CDR3 is 14 amino acids long. The CDR3 DNA reads TGTGCCTGGGGACGGATGGGCGTGGGCCCTGAAGCTTTCTTT. It specifies CAWGRMGVGPEAFF. Full variable domain (outside the CDR3, taken from reference TRBV30 and TRBJ1-1): SQTIHQWPATLVQPVGSPLSLECTVEGTSNPNLYWYRQAAGRGLQLLFYSVGIGQISSEVPQNLSASRPQDRQFILSSKKLLLSDSGFYLCAWGRMGVGPEAFFGQGTRLTVV.

This clone was observed a single time. The J gene is TRBJ2-3, the V gene TRBV5-5; 8 nucleotides line up with TRBD1. Germline CDR1 reads SGHKS; CDR2 reads YYEKEE (reference sequence). The CDR3 loop spans 16 amino acids. V trimming: 0 bases; J trimming: 4 bases; junction bases outside the gene matches: 7. CDR3 region: CASSLAVGRGPDTQYF. CDR3 in DNA: TGTGCCAGCAGCTTGGCGGTGGGCAGGGGGCCAGATACGCAGTATTTT.

This chain uses TRBV4-1 with TRBJ2-3; 9 bases align to TRBD1. The V gene end was trimmed by 3 bases and the J gene end by 4 bases; junction bases not matched to a gene: 5. Per the germline V gene, CDR1 is MGHRA and CDR2 is YSYEKL. This CDR3 is built from 15 residues. The CDR3 loop reads CASSHWGQGPDTQYF. CDR3 sequence (DNA): TGCGCCAGCAGCCACTGGGGACAGGGACCAGATACGCAGTATTTT.

J is TRBJ2-2 and V is TRBV24-1; TRBD1 might be the D (5 bases). The germline gives CDR1 KGHDR, CDR2 SFDVKD. Deletions cut 5 bases from V and 4 bases from J, with 10 bases between. This CDR3 is 14 amino acids long. Here the CDR3 reads CATSAGSVTGELFF. CDR3 DNA: TGTGCCACCAGTGCAGGGTCGGTCACCGGGGAGCTGTTTTTT.

The chain joins TRBV18 to TRBJ2-2; a weak D match, TRBD1 (5 bases). Trimming took 6 bases from V and 7 from J, leaving 24 bases between them. The CDR3 loop spans 17 amino acids. Germline-derived CDR1 and CDR2 are KGHSH and LQKENI. CDR3 sequence reads: CASSPLSGPNPNGELFF. Written as DNA, the CDR3 is TGTGCCAGCTCCCCCCTGTCAGGGCCGAACCCCAACGGGGAGCTGTTTTTT.

The rearrangement uses TRBV18 and TRBJ1-5; 7 positions agree with TRBD1. CDR1 is KGHSH and CDR2 is LQKENI in the germline V gene. The V segment lost 4 bases and the J segment 4 bases; nucleotides outside the gene matches: 7. This CDR3 is 15 amino acids long. Here the CDR3 DNA reads TGTGCCAGCTCACGCGGCGCACAGGGGAATCAGCCCCAGCATTTT. Translated, it gives CASSRGAQGNQPQHF.

J is TRBJ2-1 and V is TRBV3-1 (or the pseudogene TRBV3-2); D is perhaps TRBD2 (6 bases). V lost 4 bases to trimming and J lost 10 bases, with 17 bases between them. This CDR3 is built from 14 residues. CDR1 is LGHDT, CDR2 YNNKEL, per germline (reference sequence). The CDR3 bases are TGTGCCAGCAGCCGGGACTCGGCCGCCATGGAGCAGTTCTTC. It codes for CASSRDSAAMEQFF.

The rearrangement joins TRBV24-1 to TRBJ2-5, with D uncertain. The V end lost 3 bases, the J end lost 4 bases, and 11 bases lay between the germline ends. CDR1 and CDR2 from the germline V gene are KGHDR and SFDVKD. This CDR3 is built from 14 residues. CDR3 residues: CATSDSLTAETQYF. CDR3 nucleotide sequence: TGTGCCACCAGTGATAGCCTCACTGCAGAGACCCAGTACTTC.

In this sample, this clone turned up once. V gene TRBV7-9 combines with J gene TRBJ2-5; TRBD2 is a possible D gene (6 bases). Germline V gene data show CDR1 as SEHNR and CDR2 as FQNEAQ (reference sequence). V was cut by 4 bases and J by 6 bases, with 30 bases left in between. This CDR3 has 19 residues. The chain's CDR3 is CASSSLGGRRSRTGQTQYF. DNA for the CDR3: TGTGCCAGCAGCTCCCTGGGGGGAAGAAGGAGCAGGACCGGACAGACCCAGTACTTC.

This sequence joins TRBV25-1 and TRBJ1-2, with TRBD1 identical over 7 bases. Germline loops: CDR1 MGHDK, CDR2 SYGVNS. The V gene end was trimmed by 5 bases and the J gene end by 8 bases; junction bases not matched to a gene: 17. This CDR3 is built from 16 residues. The CDR3 region is CASSHSASYRGQGYTF. Here the CDR3 DNA reads TGTGCCAGCAGTCACTCAGCCTCCTACAGGGGCCAAGGCTACACCTTC.

This chain links TRBV15 with TRBJ1-2; 8 bases agree with TRBD1. Germline-derived CDR1 and CDR2 are LNHNV and YYDKDF (reference sequence). V trimming: 0 bases; J trimming: 5 bases; junction bases outside the gene matches: 14. The CDR3 covers 18 residues. CDR3 coding DNA: TGTGCCACCAGCAGAGAGCGAGGGACAGGCCCAGGAGGATATGGCTACACCTTC. Translated, it gives CATSRERGTGPGGYGYTF.

This clone was seen a few times. This rearrangement joins TRBV29-1 to TRBJ2-2, with a weak D call TRBD1 (5 bases). Trimming took off 6 bases at V and 5 bases at J, with 10 bases between the two ends. The CDR3 length is 12 residues. Germline CDR1 reads SQVTM; CDR2 reads ANQGSEA. The CDR3: CSVAQETGELFF. The CDR3 region has the DNA TGCAGCGTCGCACAGGAGACCGGGGAGCTGTTTTTT.

J is TRBJ2-5 and V is TRBV28; D is possibly TRBD2 (5 bases). Trimming took off 9 bases at V and 5 bases at J, with 13 bases between the two ends. Germline V lookup: CDR1 MDHEN, CDR2 SYDVKM. This CDR3 is built from 12 residues. The CDR3 nucleotides are TGTGCCAGTTCGGGCGGGTCCGAGACCCAGTACTTC. It yields the protein CASSGGSETQYF.